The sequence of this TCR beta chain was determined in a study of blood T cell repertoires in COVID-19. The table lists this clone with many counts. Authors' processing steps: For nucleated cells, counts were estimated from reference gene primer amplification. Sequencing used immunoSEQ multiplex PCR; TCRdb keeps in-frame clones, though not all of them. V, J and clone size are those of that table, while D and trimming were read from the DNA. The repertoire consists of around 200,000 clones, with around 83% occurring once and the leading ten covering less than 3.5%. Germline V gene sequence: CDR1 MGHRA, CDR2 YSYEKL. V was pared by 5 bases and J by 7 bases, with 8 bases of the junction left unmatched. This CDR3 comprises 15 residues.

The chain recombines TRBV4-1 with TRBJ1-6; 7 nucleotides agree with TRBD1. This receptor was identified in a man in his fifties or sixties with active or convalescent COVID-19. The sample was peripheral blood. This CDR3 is CASSNTGTENSPLHF. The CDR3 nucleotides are TGCGCCAGCAGCAACACCGGGACAGAGAATTCACCCCTCCACTTT.